A single TCR beta chain is shown here with its context. Its antigen is not known. Per germline, CDR1 SGHRS and CDR2 YFSETQ. V gave up 8 bases and J gave up 2 bases; unmatched junction bases: 1. The CDR3 contains 13 residues. Unstimulated Tregs (CD4+CD25+CD127-) and CD4+CD25- non-Tregs were sorted from PBMCs. This sample was included in a study of Tregs in tolerant kidney transplant recipients. Sequencing used immunoSEQ multiplex PCR; TCRdb keeps in-frame clones, though not all of them. This sample has 95,000 to 120,000 clones, with 90% found just once. Study-wide results and caveats: Findings come from small patient numbers and require larger validation. Donor-specific Treg expansion exceeded global Treg expansion in tolerant patients, suggesting antigen drive. This study did not directly address biological reproducibility.

This sequence originates from a human donor who received a combined kidney and bone marrow transplant. The sample in question was CD4+ T cells from blood, obtained before the transplant. The rearrangement uses TRBV5-1 and TRBJ1-2; 12 bases line up with TRBD1. For the CDR3, the DNA is TGCGCCAGTGGGACAGGGGGCAACTATGGCTACACCTTC. Translated, it gives CASGTGGNYGYTF.